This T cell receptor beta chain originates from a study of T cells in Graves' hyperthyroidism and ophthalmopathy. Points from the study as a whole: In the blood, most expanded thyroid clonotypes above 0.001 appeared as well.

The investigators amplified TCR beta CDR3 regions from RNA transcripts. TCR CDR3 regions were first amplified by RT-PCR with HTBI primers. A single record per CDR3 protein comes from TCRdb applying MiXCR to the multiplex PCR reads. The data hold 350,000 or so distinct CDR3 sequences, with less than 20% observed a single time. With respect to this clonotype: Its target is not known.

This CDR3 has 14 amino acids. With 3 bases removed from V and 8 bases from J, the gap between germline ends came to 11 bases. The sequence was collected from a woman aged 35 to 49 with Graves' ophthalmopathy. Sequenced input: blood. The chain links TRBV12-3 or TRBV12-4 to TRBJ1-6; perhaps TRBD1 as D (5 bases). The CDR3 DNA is TGTGCCAGCAGTTTTGGCAGGGAGGATTCACCCCTCCACTTT. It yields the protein CASSFGREDSPLHF.